This TCR beta chain is from a study of blood T cell repertoires in COVID-19. Measured with immunoSEQ multiplex PCR; TCRdb has only the in-frame clones, and not every one. This sample has around 260,000 clones, with 80% to 90% found just once. The CDR3 runs to 12 residues. Trimming shortened V by 4 bases and J by 8 bases, and 11 bases separated the two germline ends. CDR1 SNHLY and CDR2 FYNNEI come from the germline V gene. This chain connects TRBV2 to TRBJ1-1; no reliable D call. Sequences were obtained from peripheral blood. The TCR comes from a man aged 55 to 70 with acute or convalescent COVID-19. The CDR3 loop reads CASSGAVREAFF. CDR3 DNA: TGTGCCAGCAGTGGGGCCGTGAGAGAAGCTTTCTTT.